A single T cell receptor beta chain is shown here with its context. No antigen is known for it. Base qualities are not provided; no much larger clone lies one nucleotide away. TCR beta libraries were generated from genomic DNA with the immunoSEQ kit, following the manufacturer's recommendations. For library preparation, a first multiplex PCR was performed with proprietary primers, followed by a second PCR in which unique barcodes were added, and bead cleanups were performed after each round. Each sample batch included a kit-provided positive control reaction and a negative control reaction. The final libraries were assessed on an Agilent 4200 TapeStation D1000 ScreenTape, pooled by volume, and quantified by qPCR. Sequencing was performed on an Illumina NextSeq500 using a MidOutput 150-cycle cartridge, with 156 Read1 cycles, 15 Index1 cycles, and the kit custom primers. The pooled library was loaded at 0.75 to 1 pM with a roughly 22% PhiX control spike-in. The source study handled its data this way. The vendor-processed data were analyzed in R, and a clonotype was defined as all T cells that share the same CDR3 nucleotide sequence. In the clone abundance analyses, frequencies in each sample were normalized to that sample's 10,000 most abundant clones. Public T cell clones, averaging fewer than five per sample, were removed before analysis. A difference in abundance of at least 32-fold between compartments was used to define tumor-enriched and baseline blood-enriched clonotypes. A beta-binomial differential abundance model was applied to find clonotypes that expanded or contracted between blood time points. Tumor-blood repertoire similarity was measured with the Baroni-Urbani and Buser coefficient, and group comparisons used two-tailed Wilcoxon tests in R. TCRdb obtained this table from immuneACCESS and retained in-frame rearrangements with V and J assigned. These tables miss some clones; where compared with another copy, unresolved V genes account for less than half of the shortfall, and the remainder is unexplained. V and J calls and clone size are as listed in that table; D and trimming were resolved from the DNA. Counted in this sample were 150,000 or so clones; 88% of them appeared once. Roughly 4% of the sample rests with the top ten.

These data originate in a study of radiation and T cells in renal cell carcinoma (dated by TCRdb to the early 2020s). Background for the entire study: Samples came from a clinical trial, in which primary renal cell carcinomas received 15 Gy stereotactic body radiation therapy followed by nephrectomy 4 weeks later. In total, 50 to 55 samples underwent TCR beta sequencing: around 25 tumors plus 27 peripheral blood samples. A total of 3.5 million to 4.5 million unique CDR3 nucleotide sequences, encoding 2,500,000 or so unique CDR3 amino acid sequences, were found across all 55 or so samples. Broad study findings and their caveats: Effects of radiation dose or scheduling on the TCR repertoire could not be addressed with the single-armed trial design. Blood repertoire dynamics were not followed beyond 4 weeks after treatment. In blood, the top tumor clonotypes increased between baseline and 2 weeks post-radiation and then shrank by 4 weeks, which suggests that tumor-resident clones expanded only transiently. Because pretreatment tumor biopsies were not available, the baseline intratumoral presence of clonotypes could not be determined.

Explained via the paper, the time point label denotes: baseline pretreatment blood. The sample's treatment or condition label, decoded: 15 Gy SBRT to primary tumor, nephrectomy 4 weeks later. To track tumor-enriched clonotypes, serial peripheral blood was sampled from radiation-treated patients at baseline and at 2 weeks and 4 weeks after SBRT. Every patient had renal cell carcinoma of clear cell pathology. The QIAamp DNA Blood Mini Kit (Qiagen) was used to prepare genomic DNA for TCR sequencing. The analyses included just those samples that passed every quality control check. According to the germline V gene, CDR1 reads SGHDT and CDR2 reads YYEEEE. The CDR3 spans 16 residues, from the cysteine through the phenylalanine. CDR3 DNA is the only sequence kept; it has 48 bases, read in frame from the first base. A distance of 17 bases separates the germline ends of V and J, which lose 3 bases and 3 bases respectively.

The receptor chain draws on TRBV5-6 and TRBJ2-3, with the identity of the D gene unclear. The receptor was isolated from a woman in her 70s with renal cell carcinoma. The source was blood, collected from a patient whose treatment included radiotherapy and nephrectomy. The nucleotide sequence is given as TGTGCCAGCAGCTCGAATCTAGGGCTGGCAACAGATACGCAGTATTTT. It translates to CASSSNLGLATDTQYF. The full variable domain, with segments outside the CDR3 supplied by the reference TRBV5-6 and TRBJ2-3 proteins, appears as DAGVTQSPTHLIKTRGQQVTLRCSPKSGHDTVSWYQQALGQGPQFIFQYYEEEERQRGNFPDRFSGHQFPNYSSELNVNALLLGDSALYLCASSSNLGLATDTQYFGPGTRLTVL.